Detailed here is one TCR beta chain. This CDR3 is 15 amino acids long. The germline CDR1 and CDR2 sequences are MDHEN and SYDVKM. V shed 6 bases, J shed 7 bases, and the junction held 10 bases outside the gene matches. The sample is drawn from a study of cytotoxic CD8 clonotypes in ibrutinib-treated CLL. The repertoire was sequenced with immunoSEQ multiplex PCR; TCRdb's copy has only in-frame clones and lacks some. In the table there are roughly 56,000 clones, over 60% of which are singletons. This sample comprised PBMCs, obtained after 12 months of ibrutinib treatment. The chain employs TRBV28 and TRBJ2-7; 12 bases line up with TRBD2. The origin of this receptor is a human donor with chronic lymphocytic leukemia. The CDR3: CASSPLAGGPGEQYF. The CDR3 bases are TGTGCCAGCAGCCCGCTAGCGGGAGGGCCGGGAGAGCAGTACTTC.